A selection of T cell receptor beta chains follows, all from one sample in a study of blood T cell repertoires in COVID-19. Clones were read by immunoSEQ multiplex PCR, and TCRdb kept only the in-frame ones, dropping some. The sample consists of 250,000 or so clones, around four fifths of them appearing once. The sequenced sample consisted of peripheral blood. The receptor set was obtained from a woman aged 55 to 70 with active or convalescent COVID-19. Each CDR3 is given with its conserved first and last residue. A D gene is named only where the DNA matches it firmly. A clone size is listed for some rows: how often the clone was seen (once, few, many), or a class if it is expanded.

CDR3nt	CDR3aa	d_gene	j_gene	v_gene	abundance
TGTGCCAGCAGTTACTCTCGGTCTGCAACTAATGAAAAACTGTTTTTT	CASSYSRSATNEKLFF	NA	TRBJ1-4	TRBV6-5	NA
TGTGCCATCAGTGCAATAGCGGGAGGGCCCAACACCGGGGAGCTGTTTTTT	CAISAIAGGPNTGELFF	TRBD2	TRBJ2-2	TRBV10-3	NA
TGTGCCAGCAGTTCGCTGGGACAGGGGACCGATGAGCAGTTCTTC	CASSSLGQGTDEQFF	TRBD1	TRBJ2-1	TRBV5-6	NA
TGTGCCAGCAGCTCCCCGGGGGAGGGAACCTACGAGCAGTACTTC	CASSSPGEGTYEQYF	TRBD2	TRBJ2-7	TRBV11-2	NA
TGTGCCAGCAGCCTAAGAGCGGGAGGGGGAGATACGCAGTATTTT	CASSLRAGGGDTQYF	TRBD2	TRBJ2-3	TRBV5-5	NA
TGTGCCAGCAGCGATTGGACTAGCGGGAGCGACCCGTCCTACGAGCAGTACTTC	CASSDWTSGSDPSYEQYF	TRBD2	TRBJ2-7	TRBV3-1/TRBV3-2	NA
TGTGCCAGCAGCCCTTTCCCTCCTAGCACAGATACGCAGTATTTT	CASSPFPPSTDTQYF	NA	TRBJ2-3	TRBV14	NA
TGCGCCAGCAGCTCGGCCCGGACAGGGGGCTTCGACGAGCAGTACTTC	CASSSARTGGFDEQYF	TRBD1	TRBJ2-7	TRBV5-1	few
TGTGCCAGCAGCCTCGATAGCGGGGTCAACTACGAGCAGTACTTC	CASSLDSGVNYEQYF	TRBD2	TRBJ2-7	TRBV7-6	few
TGTGCCAGCAGCCAAGAGGAAAGCGGGGGCACAGATACGCAGTATTTT	CASSQEESGGTDTQYF	TRBD2	TRBJ2-3	TRBV4-2	NA
TGCAGCGTCAGGGAAGTGAACACTGAAGCTTTCTTT	CSVREVNTEAFF	NA	TRBJ1-1	TRBV29-1	NA
TGTGCCAGACTTCTAAACGGGAGGGGGCCTGAAGATACGCAGTATTTT	CARLLNGRGPEDTQYF	NA	TRBJ2-3	TRBV7-4	NA
TGTGCCAGCAGCCAACTGAACACCGGGGAGCTGTTTTTT	CASSQLNTGELFF	NA	TRBJ2-2	TRBV3-1/TRBV3-2	NA
TGTGCCAGCAGCTTAGTTTTTAGCGGGGGCGGAGAGACCCAGTACTTC	CASSLVFSGGGETQYF	TRBD2	TRBJ2-5	TRBV7-8	NA
TGTGCCAGTAGTAACCGGGCCGGGAAAGGAAACACTGAAGCTTTCTTT	CASSNRAGKGNTEAFF	NA	TRBJ1-1	TRBV19	once
TGCGCCAGCAGCAGGCTGGGCGGGAGCTCCTTATACGAGCAGTACTTC	CASSRLGGSSLYEQYF	TRBD2	TRBJ2-7	TRBV5-1	few
TGTGCCAGCAGCTTAGCGATACAGCCGTCGAGCTCCTATAATTCACCCCTCCACTTT	CASSLAIQPSSSYNSPLHF	NA	TRBJ1-6	TRBV7-8	many
TGCAGTGCTAGTATCGCGGGGTGGAATGAGCAGTTCTTC	CSASIAGWNEQFF	NA	TRBJ2-1	TRBV20-1	NA
TGTGCCAGCGCGGGACTGATGAATGAGCAGTTCTTC	CASAGLMNEQFF	NA	TRBJ2-1	TRBV6-6	NA
TGTGCCAGTAGTACCCCCCCAGACAGGGGCAACACTGAAGCTTTCTTT	CASSTPPDRGNTEAFF	TRBD1	TRBJ1-1	TRBV19	few
TGTGCCAGCAGCAGCACGAGCGGCTCGGAGCAGTACTTC	CASSSTSGSEQYF	NA	TRBJ2-7	TRBV14	NA
TGTGCCAGCAGCCAAGATACAGCTAACTATGGCTACACCTTC	CASSQDTANYGYTF	NA	TRBJ1-2	TRBV14	NA
TGTGCCAGTAGTACTACAGGGGGATACAATGAGCAGTTCTTC	CASSTTGGYNEQFF	TRBD1	TRBJ2-1	TRBV19	NA
TGTGCCACCAGTGGGCCGACTAAAACTTCCCCGGGACTAGCGGACAATGAGCAGTTCTTC	CATSGPTKTSPGLADNEQFF	TRBD2	TRBJ2-1	TRBV24-1	NA
TGTGCCAGCAGTGACGCTGTACTGGGACAGAGCAATCAGCCCCAGCATTTT	CASSDAVLGQSNQPQHF	TRBD1	TRBJ1-5	TRBV6-4	NA
TGTGCCAGCAGCCTGGACAGGGCCGGAAACACCATATATTTT	CASSLDRAGNTIYF	TRBD1	TRBJ1-3	TRBV5-5	few
TGTGCCAGCATCGCAAGGGGGGGGCCGAGCTCCTATAATTCACCCCTCCACTTT	CASIARGGPSSYNSPLHF	NA	TRBJ1-6	TRBV28	NA
TGTGCCAGTAGTACCGGGACAGGGAACAATCAGCCCCAGCATTTT	CASSTGTGNNQPQHF	TRBD1	TRBJ1-5	TRBV19	NA
TGCGCCAGCAGCTTGGAAAGGACAAGATACACCGGGGAGCTGTTTTTT	CASSLERTRYTGELFF	NA	TRBJ2-2	TRBV5-1	NA
TGCGCCAGCAGCTTGGAGGCAGGGGGCAGTAAGAATGAGCAGTTCTTC	CASSLEAGGSKNEQFF	TRBD1	TRBJ2-1	TRBV5-1	NA
TGTGCCAGCTCACCGACAGGGGGCGGGGATGAGCAGTTCTTC	CASSPTGGGDEQFF	TRBD1	TRBJ2-1	TRBV18	NA
TGTGCCAGCAGCTTCTATAGCCGGGTAGATACGCAGTATTTT	CASSFYSRVDTQYF	NA	TRBJ2-3	TRBV7-2	few
TGTGCCAGCAGCCACTCCACGCGAGTAGCCAAAAACATTCAGTACTTC	CASSHSTRVAKNIQYF	NA	TRBJ2-4	TRBV14	NA
TGTGCCAGCATGCGAGTTTCCTACAATGAGCAGTTCTTC	CASMRVSYNEQFF	NA	TRBJ2-1	TRBV2	once
TGTGCCAGCAGCGTCGGACTAGCGGCCCTCCAAGAGACCCAGTACTTC	CASSVGLAALQETQYF	TRBD2	TRBJ2-5	TRBV9	NA
TGCGCCAGCAGTGAGTCGACCGGGATCAGCTACAATGAGCAGTTCTTC	CASSESTGISYNEQFF	NA	TRBJ2-1	TRBV10-1	NA
TGTGCCAGCAGCCCGGGACTAGCGGGAACAGATACGCAGTATTTT	CASSPGLAGTDTQYF	TRBD2	TRBJ2-3	TRBV3-1/TRBV3-2	few
TGCGCCAGCAGTGAGTCATACGGGACAGGGGGCTTGGAGACCCAGTACTTC	CASSESYGTGGLETQYF	TRBD1	TRBJ2-5	TRBV10-2	NA
TGTGCCAGCAGCTTTTTGGGAGGAGCTTTCTTT	CASSFLGGAFF	NA	TRBJ1-1	TRBV7-9	NA
TGTGCCAGCAGCTTGGCGGAGATTAGCGGGAGGATGGCCTACGAGCAGTACTTC	CASSLAEISGRMAYEQYF	TRBD2	TRBJ2-7	TRBV5-6	NA
TGCGCCAGCAGCTTGCAGGGGATAGGAGCTGGGGAGACCCAGTACTTC	CASSLQGIGAGETQYF	NA	TRBJ2-5	TRBV5-1	NA
TGTGCCAGCAGTTACTGGGGGACAGGAGGTATCAATGAGCAGTTCTTC	CASSYWGTGGINEQFF	TRBD1	TRBJ2-1	TRBV6-5	NA
TGTGCCAGTACCCCCGGGCTAGCGGGTTACAATGAGCAGTTCTTC	CASTPGLAGYNEQFF	TRBD2	TRBJ2-1	TRBV19	NA
TGTGCCAGCAGGGCTGGGGGGGCGTCAGATACGCAGTATTTT	CASRAGGASDTQYF	NA	TRBJ2-3	TRBV28	NA
TGTGCCAGCAGGCCCACACAGGGAGTAGGCTATGGCTACACCTTC	CASRPTQGVGYGYTF	NA	TRBJ1-2	TRBV7-9	NA
TGTGCCAGCTCACAACTACAGGGGGCCGCGAACACCGGGGAGCTGTTTTTT	CASSQLQGAANTGELFF	TRBD1	TRBJ2-2	TRBV18	NA
TGCAGCGCCGGGACAGGGGAAGCTTTCTTT	CSAGTGEAFF	TRBD1	TRBJ1-1	TRBV29-1	NA
TGTGCCAGCAGTTTAAACAGGTATTCACCCCTCCACTTT	CASSLNRYSPLHF	NA	TRBJ1-6	TRBV28	NA
TGTGCCAGCAGTTTAGGAGGGAACACTGAAGCTTTCTTT	CASSLGGNTEAFF	NA	TRBJ1-1	TRBV12-3/TRBV12-4	few
TGTGCCAGCAGCTCCCTGGCGGGACCGCACACCGGGGAGCTGTTTTTT	CASSSLAGPHTGELFF	NA	TRBJ2-2	TRBV7-9	NA
TGTGCCAGTAGTATCATAGAGGGACTGTTGAACACCGGGGAGCTGTTTTTT	CASSIIEGLLNTGELFF	NA	TRBJ2-2	TRBV19	NA
TGTGCCATCAGTGGCGGGGGACTCACGAACACTGAAGCTTTCTTT	CAISGGGLTNTEAFF	NA	TRBJ1-1	TRBV10-3	NA
TGTGCCAGTAGTTGGGGGGGCAGGGAGGTCGTCACTGAAGCTTTCTTT	CASSWGGREVVTEAFF	NA	TRBJ1-1	TRBV19	NA
TGTGCCAGCAGATCGGGACTAGCGGGAGTCTACGAGCAGTACTTC	CASRSGLAGVYEQYF	TRBD2	TRBJ2-7	TRBV7-8	NA